The entry below describes one TCR beta chain. Its target is not known. The data stem from a study of shared clonotypes between healthy human individuals. Between the trimmed V and J ends, which lost 8 bases and 3 bases, there was a span of 11 bases. This CDR3 is 12 amino acids long. The germline CDR1 and CDR2 sequences are MNHEY and SVGAGI. Overall study results and limits: Sharing of clonotypes among donors was expected to vary with sequencing depth. Clonotypes which were not shared had lower generation probabilities than clonotypes that all four donors shared.

The study ran the assay at deep level. TCRdb's copy holds only in-frame clones and misses some; the assay was immunoSEQ multiplex PCR. The data contain under 750,000 clones, about two thirds of them singletons. The chain employs TRBV6-5 and TRBJ2-7; D not resolved. The TCR was taken from a woman in her twenties or thirties in good health. Material for sequencing was memory CD4+ T cells sorted from blood. Subset noted: CD45RA-negative fraction. The CDR3 coding sequence is TGTGCCAGCCGCGGAGCTTACTACGAGCAGTACTTC. It specifies CASRGAYYEQYF.